The T cell receptor (beta chain) described here comes from a study of T cell clonality in common variable immunodeficiency. General study results and limits: In common variable immunodeficiency, TCR beta chains reportedly carried fewer deletions and N-nucleotide insertions.

This clone has ten or more counts. Its antigen remains unidentified. The CDR3 extends 3 residues past the end of the read, so its final part is completed from the germline J gene. Data came from immunoSEQ multiplex PCR; TCRdb stores just in-frame clones and leaves some out. Observed in the sample are tens of thousands of clones, none of them singletons. The CDR3 is made up of 13 amino acids. Trimming shortened V by 8 bases and J by 7 bases, and 12 bases separated the two germline ends. The germline V gene has CDR1 LNHDA and CDR2 SQIVND (reference sequence). The sequenced sample consisted of peripheral blood mononuclear cells. The TCR was taken from a person aged 18 to 70 in good health. V gene TRBV19 combines with J gene TRBJ1-6; D not resolved. CDR3 DNA (partial): TGTGCCAGTTCTTTGGCACTAAATTCACCC. It is translated as CASSLALNSP. The full CDR3 sequence reads CASSLALNSPLHF. The full variable domain, in which reference TRBV19 and TRBJ1-6 provide the parts outside the CDR3, is DGGITQSPKYLFRKEGQNVTLSCEQNLNHDAMYWYRQDPGQGLRLIYYSQIVNDFQKGDIAEGYSVSREKKESFPLTVTSAQKNPTAFYLCASSLALNSPLHFGNGTRLTVT.